These 18 T cell receptor beta chains came from one sample sequenced in a study of blood T cell repertoires in COVID-19. Using immunoSEQ multiplex PCR, the repertoire was profiled, and TCRdb retains in-frame clones only, with some absent. The sample yields about 52,000 clones, about nine tenths seen once. Sequencing was carried out using peripheral blood. All receptors come from a man older than 75 with active or convalescent COVID-19.

The rearrangement joins TRBV6-2 or TRBV6-3 to TRBJ1-5; perhaps TRBD1 as D (6 bases). V was pared by 6 bases and J by 9 bases, with 27 bases between. This CDR3 region has 17 residues. CDR1 and CDR2 (germline): MNHEY, SVGEGT. This chain's CDR3 is CASSSTQDSLSVRPQHF. CDR3 sequence (DNA): TGTGCCAGCAGCTCAACTCAGGACAGCCTGTCTGTTAGGCCCCAGCATTTT.

The chain couples TRBV7-8 to TRBJ2-7; 8 bases fit TRBD1. With V trimmed by 5 bases and J by 2 bases, 5 bases remained unmatched. Germline V gene data show CDR1 as SGHVS and CDR2 as FQNEAQ. The CDR3 extends over 14 amino acids. CDR3 nucleotide sequence: TGTGCCAGCAGCCGAGGACAGGGACCCTACGAGCAGTACTTC. This translates into CASSRGQGPYEQYF.

The chain combines TRBV11-2 with TRBJ2-1; a weak D match, TRBD2 (6 bases). V was shortened by 0 bases and J by 7 bases, with 13 bases between the two germline ends. Germline CDR1 reads SGHAT; CDR2 reads FQNNGV. The CDR3 loop spans 15 amino acids. The CDR3 sequence is CASSLERELFNEQFF. DNA for the CDR3: TGTGCCAGCAGCTTAGAGCGGGAACTATTTAATGAGCAGTTCTTC.

The chain carries TRBV10-2 and TRBJ2-1; 10 bases align to TRBD2. CDR3 length: 14 amino acids. Germline V gives CDR1 WSHSY, CDR2 SAAADI. The trim removed 9 bases at V and 5 bases at J, leaving 7 bases unmatched. In DNA form, the CDR3 reads TGCGCCAGTCGTCTAGCGGGAGAACACAATGAGCAGTTCTTC. This gives the protein CASRLAGEHNEQFF.

The table lists this clone with a count of one. The CDR3 DNA is TGTGCCAGCAGCCTCGGACAGGGGAGAGGCTACGAGCAGTACTTC. This gives the protein CASSLGQGRGYEQYF. The chain links TRBV5-4 to TRBJ2-7; 9 bases agree with TRBD1. CDR1 and CDR2 (germline): SGHNT, YYREEE (reference sequence). The length of the CDR3 is 15 residues. The V and J ends lost 4 bases and 3 bases, in that order; junction bases with no gene match: 8.

Here the CDR3 reads CASSFRTDRSYNEQFF. In nucleotides, the CDR3 is TGTGCCAGCAGTTTTAGGACGGACAGATCCTACAATGAGCAGTTCTTC. The rearrangement joins TRBV7-6 to TRBJ2-1; a weak D match, TRBD1 (6 bases). The germline V gene encodes CDR1 SGHVS and CDR2 FNYEAQ. The V end lost 6 bases, the J end lost 1 base, and 16 bases lay between the germline ends. The CDR3 contains 16 residues.

This sequence joins TRBV6-5 and TRBJ1-2, with TRBD1 identical over 7 bases. V lost 6 bases, J lost 2 bases, and 6 bases stayed unmatched. The CDR3 consists of 14 residues. Germline CDR1 reads MNHEY; CDR2 reads SVGAGI. The CDR3: CASSLGTENYGYTF. The CDR3 DNA reads TGTGCCAGCAGCCTAGGGACAGAGAACTATGGCTACACCTTC.

The chain uses TRBV30 and TRBJ2-1, with 10 bases fitting TRBD1. In germline, CDR1 is GTSNPN, CDR2 SVGIG (reference sequence). Germline trimming cut 3 bases from V and 3 bases from J; bases unmatched to any gene: 5. The CDR3 sequence is 15 residues long. The CDR3 coding sequence is TGTGCCTGGAGAGTCCGGGACAGGGGCTACAATGAGCAGTTCTTC. Protein sequence: CAWRVRDRGYNEQFF.

The chain has TRBV28 and TRBJ2-7; TRBD2 aligns across 13 bases. CDR1 and CDR2 (germline): MDHEN, SYDVKM. V trimming: 5 bases; J trimming: 6 bases; junction bases outside the gene matches: 7. The CDR3 runs to 15 residues. The CDR3 bases are TGTGCCAGCAGTGAGAGACTAGCGGGAGGTCCCGAGCAGTACTTC. This codes for CASSERLAGGPEQYF.

This chain links TRBV7-8 with TRBJ1-1, with unresolved D. V lost 5 bases, J lost 1 base, and 8 bases lay in between. Germline loops: CDR1 SGHVS, CDR2 FQNEAQ. The CDR3 covers 13 residues. This CDR3 reads CASSPLANTEAFF. The CDR3 coding sequence is TGTGCCAGCAGCCCCCTGGCGAACACTGAAGCTTTCTTT.

The chain carries TRBV7-2 and TRBJ2-1; 8 nucleotides align to TRBD1. The J segment lost 0 bases and the V segment lost 4 bases, leaving 14 bases of the junction unmatched. CDR3 length: 19 amino acids. Per the germline V gene, CDR1 is SGHTA and CDR2 is FQGNSA. This CDR3 reads CASSSNGQGGMSSYNEQFF. As DNA, the CDR3 is TGTGCCAGCAGCTCAAACGGACAGGGCGGAATGAGCTCCTACAATGAGCAGTTCTTC.

V and J are TRBV29-1 and TRBJ2-3; the D gene is possibly TRBD2 (7 bases). Trimming removed 3 bases from V and 2 bases from J, with 15 bases in between. Germline assignment: CDR1 SQVTM and CDR2 ANQGSEA. This CDR3 has 15 residues. The CDR3 bases are TGCAGCGTTGAGCCACCGGGGGGCCCCACAGATACGCAGTATTTT. This sequence encodes CSVEPPGGPTDTQYF.

Turning to this clone: Because the CDR3's place on the DNA is in doubt, the DNA is left out and the CDR3 is given as listed by TCRdb. CDR3 protein: CASSVAGGASGGALFF. The rearrangement links TRBV9 to TRBJ2-1; the table's D call, TRBD2, has no DNA check behind it. 16 amino acids form the CDR3, both terminal residues included. Germline CDR1 and CDR2: SGDLS and YYNGEE.

The chain recombines TRBV15 with TRBJ1-5; 8 bases map to TRBD1. Germline V gene sequence: CDR1 LNHNV, CDR2 YYDKDF (reference sequence). The J segment lost 0 bases and the V segment lost 3 bases, leaving 4 bases of the junction unmatched. The CDR3 is 16 amino acids. CDR3 sequence (DNA): TGTGCCACCAGCAGGACAGGGGTCTATAGCAATCAGCCCCAGCATTTT. Encoded protein: CATSRTGVYSNQPQHF.

The J gene is TRBJ1-4, the V gene TRBV19; 12 nucleotides match TRBD1. Germline-derived CDR1 and CDR2 are LNHDA and SQIVND (reference sequence). Trimming removed 4 bases from V and 2 bases from J; junction bases left unmatched: 11. The CDR3 runs 19 residues. CDR3 in DNA: TGTGCCAGTAGTAGACTACGGGACAGGGGGCCGCGGACTAATGAAAAACTGTTTTTT. Amino acid sequence: CASSRLRDRGPRTNEKLFF.

The chain combines TRBV7-3 with TRBJ1-4; 9 bases align to TRBD1. CDR1 SGHTA and CDR2 FQGTGA come from the germline V gene. The ends lost 4 bases at V and 8 bases at J; junction bases unmatched: 8. CDR3 length: 15 residues. The CDR3 DNA follows: TGTGCCAGCAGCTCGCCCGGGACAGGGATCGAAAAACTGTTTTTT. As protein: CASSSPGTGIEKLFF. Variable domain in full (rest from reference TRBV7-3 and TRBJ1-4): GAGVSQTPSNKVTEKGKYVELRCDPISGHTALYWYRQSLGQGPEFLIYFQGTGAADDSGLPNDRFFAVRPEGSVSTLKIQRTERGDSAVYLCASSSPGTGIEKLFFGSGTQLSVL.

This chain links TRBV29-1 with TRBJ2-2; TRBD2 aligns across 9 bases. With V trimmed by 6 bases and J by 4 bases, 15 bases remained unmatched. Per germline, CDR1 SQVTM and CDR2 ANQGSEA. This CDR3 is 17 amino acids long. CDR3 residues: CSVDKAVAGGPTGELFF. The CDR3 nucleotides are TGCAGCGTCGACAAGGCGGTTGCGGGAGGGCCCACCGGGGAGCTGTTTTTT.

The gene calls are TRBV5-3 and TRBJ1-2; 8 positions match TRBD1. TRBV5-3 qualifies as an ORF whose function is uncertain. The CDR3 runs to 16 residues. V lost 4 bases, J lost 7 bases, and 15 bases stayed unmatched. CDR3 region: CARSGIRGPLWGGYTF. The CDR3 bases are TGTGCCAGAAGCGGCATCAGGGGGCCCCTCTGGGGTGGCTACACCTTC.